The present T cell receptor (beta chain) was sequenced within a study of cytomegalovirus exposure and HLA in healthy donors. Whole-study findings and limits: In a later analysis, TCR beta V- and J-gene trimming was associated with a missense DCLRE1C variant. The study recorded over 150 TCR beta chains that were cytomegalovirus-associated.

Amplification used 60 Vbeta primers and 13 Jbeta primers. Generated by immunoSEQ multiplex PCR, the TCRdb table keeps only in-frame clones and is missing some. This table holds about 160,000 clones, about 74% found once. This CDR3 is 13 amino acids long. The ends were cut back, 2 bases at V and 3 bases at J, with 8 bases in the middle. CDR1 is LNHNV and CDR2 is YYDKDF in the germline V gene (reference sequence). This clone was picked up one time. As yet, its antigen is unknown. This receptor was obtained from a man between 35 and 55 years old in good health and CMV-seropositive. The sequenced sample consisted of PBMCs. The genes are TRBV15 and TRBJ2-7, with D perhaps TRBD1 (5 bases). As DNA, the CDR3 is TGTGCCACCAGCAGAAGGCAGGGCTACGAGCAGTACTTC. This codes for CATSRRQGYEQYF.